The 29 T cell receptor beta chains reported below all come from one sample, sequenced in a study of blood T cell repertoires in COVID-19. TCRdb's copy holds only in-frame clones and misses some; the assay was immunoSEQ multiplex PCR. The table includes 210,000 or so clones, 84% detected once. Input material: peripheral blood. The receptors shown here come from a woman aged 70-85 years with active or convalescent COVID-19.

The chain uses TRBV6-5 and TRBJ2-1, with 8 bases that match TRBD1. Germline-derived CDR1 and CDR2 are MNHEY and SVGAGI. This CDR3 has 15 residues. After removal of 3 bases from V and 4 bases from J, the junction contained 5 bases not matched to a gene. The CDR3 DNA reads as TGTGCCAGCAGTTATCGGGACAGGAATTACAATGAGCAGTTCTTC. Its translation is CASSYRDRNYNEQFF.

The chain uses TRBV28 and TRBJ2-7; possible D gene TRBD2, 6 bases. This CDR3 is 13 amino acids long. V was cut by 7 bases and J by 7 bases, with 17 bases left in between. Germline V gene sequence: CDR1 MDHEN, CDR2 SYDVKM. The CDR3 loop is CASTEGLSREQYF. CDR3 nucleotides: TGTGCCAGCACCGAAGGACTATCACGAGAGCAGTACTTC.

CDR3 DNA sequence: TGCGCCAGCAGCCAAGACGGGGTAGCGGGAGGCCTTCCTACTAGCACAGATACGCAGTATTTT. It is translated as CASSQDGVAGGLPTSTDTQYF. The chain has TRBV4-1 and TRBJ2-3; 10 bases match TRBD2. Germline V lookup: CDR1 MGHRA, CDR2 YSYEKL. The CDR3 spans 21 residues. Trimming at V came to 0 bases and at J to 0 bases, leaving 15 bases not matched to a gene.

CDR3 amino acids: CASRGNTGELFF. In DNA form, the CDR3 reads TGTGCCAGCAGGGGCAACACCGGGGAGCTGTTTTTT. The gene calls are TRBV28 and TRBJ2-2; D gene unclear. The CDR3 sequence is 12 residues long. V was clipped by 6 bases and J by 2 bases, with 4 bases between them. Germline V gives CDR1 MDHEN, CDR2 SYDVKM. Together with reference TRBV28 and TRBJ2-2, the CDR3 gives the full variable domain: DVKVTQSSRYLVKRTGEKVFLECVQDMDHENMFWYRQDPGLGLRLIYFSYDVKMKEKGDIPEGYSVSREKKERFSLILESASTNQTSMYLCASRGNTGELFFGEGSRLTVL.

This rearrangement joins TRBV3-1 (or the pseudogene TRBV3-2) to TRBJ1-1; 7 bases align to TRBD1. The CDR3 contains 16 residues. The germline V gene encodes CDR1 LGHDT and CDR2 YNNKEL (reference sequence). V dropped 4 bases and J dropped 3; count of bases not matched to a gene: 11. CDR3 region: CASSRRTGVSDTEAFF. In DNA form, the CDR3 reads TGTGCCAGCAGCCGTAGAACAGGGGTTTCTGACACTGAAGCTTTCTTT.

The V and J genes are TRBV29-1 and TRBJ2-5, with a possible D match to TRBD1 (6 bases). Germline CDR1 is SQVTM and CDR2 is ANQGSEA. The CDR3 runs 13 residues. Trimming shortened V by 3 bases and J by 1 base, and 9 bases separated the two germline ends. The DNA for the CDR3 is TGCAGCGTTGAGGGACAACGCCAAGAGACCCAGTACTTC. Translated: CSVEGQRQETQYF.

Note on this clone: Its ends do not fully match the called genes, so a read error is possible. The J gene is TRBJ1-1, the V gene TRBV5-1, with TRBD1 as a possible D gene (6 bases). The CDR3 spans 17 residues. The germline CDR1 and CDR2 sequences are SGHRS and YFSETQ. The CDR3 DNA sequence: TGCGCCAGCACCTTGTCGGGGGGGGCGAAAGGATTCACTGAAGCTTTCTTT. It encodes CASTLSGGAKGFTEAFF.

This clone appeared many times. The chain employs TRBV9 and TRBJ2-5, with 9 bases lining up with TRBD2. The CDR3 has 15 amino acids. V gave up 4 bases and J gave up 1 base; unmatched junction bases: 5. The germline V gene encodes CDR1 SGDLS and CDR2 YYNGEE. CDR3 loop: CASSLTSGLQETQYF. Written as DNA, the CDR3 is TGTGCCAGCAGCTTGACTAGCGGTCTCCAAGAGACCCAGTACTTC.

The V and J genes are TRBV3-1 (or the pseudogene TRBV3-2) and TRBJ1-2; a weak D match, TRBD1 (6 bases). Per germline, CDR1 LGHDT and CDR2 YNNKEL (reference sequence). The V and J ends lost 4 bases and 5 bases respectively, with 17 bases between them. The CDR3 loop spans 15 amino acids. The CDR3 protein is CASSPAGASGYGYTF. In DNA form, the CDR3 reads TGTGCCAGCAGCCCGGCAGGGGCCTCAGGGTATGGCTACACCTTC.

Here the CDR3 reads CASGDRGNSPLHF. CDR3 sequence (DNA): TGTGCCAGCGGGGACAGGGGCAATTCACCCCTCCACTTT. The chain couples TRBV5-4 to TRBJ1-6; 10 nucleotides align to TRBD1. Looked up from germline, CDR1 is SGHNT and CDR2 is YYREEE (reference sequence). V shed 7 bases, J shed 7 bases, and the junction held 2 bases outside the gene matches. The CDR3 has 13 amino acids.

The J gene is TRBJ2-7, the V gene TRBV28; possibly TRBD2 for D (5 bases). Trimming removed 3 bases at V and 13 bases at J, with 13 bases between. The CDR3 extends over 11 amino acids. The germline CDR1 and CDR2 sequences are MDHEN and SYDVKM. This CDR3 reads CASSLRGPKYF. The DNA of the CDR3 is TGTGCCAGCAGTTTGAGAGGGCCCAAATACTTC.

The chain links TRBV19 to TRBJ2-5; 7 bases align to TRBD1. With 9 bases clipped from V and 2 bases from J, the junction kept 12 bases outside the gene matches. From germline, CDR1 is LNHDA and CDR2 SQIVND (reference sequence). CDR3 length equals 15 residues. This CDR3 reads CASRPGTVNQETQYF. In nucleotides, the CDR3 is TGTGCCAGCCGCCCCGGGACAGTAAATCAAGAGACCCAGTACTTC.

The rearrangement joins TRBV28 to TRBJ1-2; no definite D call. In germline, CDR1 is MDHEN, CDR2 SYDVKM. The CDR3 consists of 14 residues. V shed 2 bases and J shed 6 bases, with 13 bases lying between them. The DNA of the CDR3 is TGTGCCAGCAGTTTAGGGGTTTGGGGAGATGGCTACACCTTC. Translation: CASSLGVWGDGYTF.

This clone was counted only a few times. This rearrangement joins TRBV10-3 to TRBJ2-7; 8 nucleotides line up with TRBD2. After removal of 3 bases from V and 2 bases from J, the junction contained 12 bases not matched to a gene. This CDR3 has 17 residues. Germline assignment: CDR1 ENHRY and CDR2 SYGVKD. The CDR3 here is CAISDLLAGGLTYEQYF. The CDR3 region has the DNA TGTGCCATCAGTGATCTCCTGGCGGGGGGTCTAACCTACGAGCAGTACTTC.

V usage is TRBV3-1 (or the pseudogene TRBV3-2) and J usage is TRBJ2-1; possibly TRBD2 for D (6 bases). V was trimmed by 4 bases and J by 9 bases, leaving 13 bases between them. The CDR3 runs to 13 residues. The germline gives CDR1 LGHDT, CDR2 YNNKEL (reference sequence). The CDR3 here is CASSPRPGVEQFF. The CDR3 nucleotides read TGTGCCAGCAGCCCTCGCCCGGGGGTTGAGCAGTTCTTC.

V gene TRBV5-4 combines with J gene TRBJ2-5, with 8 bases lining up with TRBD1. V shed 5 bases, J shed 9 bases, and the junction held 3 bases outside the gene matches. The CDR3 contains 11 residues. Per germline, CDR1 SGHNT and CDR2 YYREEE (reference sequence). DNA for the CDR3: TGTGCCAGCAGTGTGGACAGGGCCCAGTACTTC. Protein: CASSVDRAQYF.

The chain employs TRBV5-1 and TRBJ1-5; D ambiguous. The CDR3 has 14 amino acids. Germline CDR1 reads SGHRS; CDR2 reads YFSETQ. V was clipped by 0 bases and J by 0 bases, with 4 bases between them. Here the CDR3 DNA reads TGCGCCAGCAGCTTGGAGCCTAGCAATCAGCCCCAGCATTTT. Protein sequence: CASSLEPSNQPQHF.

The V call is TRBV3-1 (or the pseudogene TRBV3-2), the J call TRBJ2-1; D possibly corresponds to TRBD2 (6 bases). Germline V gene data show CDR1 as LGHDT and CDR2 as YNNKEL (reference sequence). This CDR3 contains 14 residues. V was cut by 4 bases and J by 7 bases, with 14 bases left in between. The CDR3 DNA sequence: TGTGCCAGCAGCCGGAGGGGTTGGGCGAATGAGCAGTTCTTC. As protein: CASSRRGWANEQFF.

The V and J genes are TRBV2 and TRBJ2-7; a weak D match, TRBD2 (6 bases). V lost 8 bases to trimming and J lost 2 bases, with 13 bases between them. Per germline, CDR1 SNHLY and CDR2 FYNNEI. This CDR3 has 13 residues. CDR3 region: CASGGLRPYEQYF. Written as DNA, the CDR3 is TGTGCCAGCGGGGGACTCAGGCCCTACGAGCAGTACTTC.

In DNA, the CDR3 is TGCGCCAGCAGCCGACTAGCGGGAGGCAACAATGAGCAGTTCTTC. Translating it yields CASSRLAGGNNEQFF. This chain connects TRBV5-1 to TRBJ2-1, with TRBD2 matching over 13 bases. CDR3 length equals 15 residues. In germline, CDR1 is SGHRS, CDR2 YFSETQ. V shed 4 bases and J 5 bases; nucleotides not matched to a gene: 3.

This clone was seen a single time. The V and J genes are TRBV27 and TRBJ2-1; D call uncertain. CDR1 and CDR2 from the germline V gene are MNHEY and SMNVEV (reference sequence). Deletions cut 6 bases from V and 7 bases from J, with 13 bases between. The CDR3 is 13 amino acids. CDR3 amino acids: CASSLSAVNEQFF. The CDR3 nucleotides read TGTGCCAGCAGCCTATCCGCCGTAAATGAGCAGTTCTTC.

This chain links TRBV12-3 or TRBV12-4 with TRBJ1-2, with D possibly being TRBD1 (5 bases). V was pared by 4 bases and J by 7 bases, with 13 bases between. The CDR3 loop spans 13 amino acids. CDR3 amino acids: CASSWGGAGGYTF. The CDR3 coding sequence is TGTGCCAGCAGTTGGGGAGGGGCGGGTGGCTACACCTTC.

The chain couples TRBV5-4 to TRBJ1-2; 7 bases map to TRBD1. The trim removed 9 bases at V and 1 base at J, leaving 15 bases unmatched. The length of the CDR3 is 16 residues. In germline, CDR1 is SGHNT, CDR2 YYREEE (reference sequence). The CDR3 sequence: CATTYGTEKFNYGYTF. The CDR3 coding sequence is TGTGCCACCACCTATGGGACAGAAAAGTTTAACTATGGCTACACCTTC. Complete variable domain (other parts from reference TRBV5-4 and TRBJ1-2): ETGVTQSPTHLIKTRGQQVTLRCSSQSGHNTVSWYQQALGQGPQFIFQYYREEENGRGNFPPRFSGLQFPNYSSELNVNALELDDSALYLCATTYGTEKFNYGYTFGSGTRLTVV.

The rearrangement uses TRBV4-1 and TRBJ2-1; TRBD2 agrees at 8 bases. Trimming took 4 bases from V and 7 from J; bases not matched to a gene: 9. The germline V gene encodes CDR1 MGHRA and CDR2 YSYEKL. CDR3 length: 15 residues. The DNA for the CDR3 is TGCGCCAGCAGCCCCTTCGTAGCGGGGAAGAATGAGCAGTTCTTC. Its translation is CASSPFVAGKNEQFF.

This chain joins TRBV2 and TRBJ2-7; 9 bases fit TRBD1. The CDR3 loop spans 14 amino acids. Germline CDR1 SNHLY, CDR2 FYNNEI. The junction had 8 bases not matched to a gene; V was cut back by 8 bases and J by 3 bases. The CDR3 sequence: CASPGTGIDYEQYF. CDR3 nucleotide sequence: TGTGCCAGCCCCGGGACAGGGATCGACTACGAGCAGTACTTC.

The chain has TRBV11-3 and TRBJ2-1; D ambiguous. V lost 8 bases to trimming and J lost 0 bases, with 8 bases between them. The germline V gene encodes CDR1 SGHNT and CDR2 YENEEA. CDR3 length: 13 amino acids. CDR3 nucleotides: TGTGCCAGCTCTTTAAACTCCTACAATGAGCAGTTCTTC. Translated: CASSLNSYNEQFF.

This clone was found once. The chain couples TRBV5-1 to TRBJ2-2; D is unclear. V lost 2 bases to trimming and J lost 3 bases, with 11 bases between them. Germline values: CDR1 SGHRS, CDR2 YFSETQ. This CDR3 has 15 amino acids. The CDR3 sequence is CASSLIADYTGELFF. The CDR3 DNA reads TGCGCCAGCAGCTTAATAGCAGATTACACCGGGGAGCTGTTTTTT.

The V call is TRBV25-1, the J call TRBJ2-7, with D tentatively TRBD1 (6 bases). Germline CDR1 reads MGHDK; CDR2 reads SYGVNS. The V end was cut by 7 bases, the J end by 6 bases, with 10 bases between. This CDR3 has 11 residues. This chain's CDR3 is CASTTGREQYF. CDR3 coding DNA: TGTGCCAGCACCACAGGGCGCGAGCAGTACTTC.

The V gene is TRBV6-6, the J gene TRBJ1-3; TRBD1 matches at 10 bases. Germline loops: CDR1 MNHNY, CDR2 SVGAGI (reference sequence). J gave up 1 base and V 5 bases, and 8 bases lay outside the gene matches. CDR3 length: 17 residues. CDR3 coding DNA: TGTGCCAGCAGTCGCTCCGGGACAGGGGTTTCTGGAAACACCATATATTTT. This encodes CASSRSGTGVSGNTIYF.